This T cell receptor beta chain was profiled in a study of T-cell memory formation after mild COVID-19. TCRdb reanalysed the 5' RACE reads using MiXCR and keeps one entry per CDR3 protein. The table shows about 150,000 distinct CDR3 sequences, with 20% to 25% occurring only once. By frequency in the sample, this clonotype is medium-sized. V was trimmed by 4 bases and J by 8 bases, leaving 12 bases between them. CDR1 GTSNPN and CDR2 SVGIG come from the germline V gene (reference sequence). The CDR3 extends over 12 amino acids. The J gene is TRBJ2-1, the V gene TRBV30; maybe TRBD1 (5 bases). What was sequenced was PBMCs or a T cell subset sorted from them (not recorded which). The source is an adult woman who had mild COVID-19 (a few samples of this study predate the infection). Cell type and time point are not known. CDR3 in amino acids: CAWNVGVDEQFF. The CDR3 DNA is TGTGCCTGGAATGTAGGGGTCGATGAGCAGTTCTTC.